This entry concerns a single TCR beta chain. The entry originates in a study of shared clonotypes between healthy human individuals. Assay used: immunoSEQ multiplex PCR; TCRdb lists only in-frame clones, some missing. The table shows about a million clones, with approximately 75% occurring only once. The receptor was isolated from a man between 18 and 35 years old in good health. Some clones in this sample may be carry-over from other donors' samples. The sample consisted of memory CD4+ T cells from PBMCs. Subset meaning: CD45RA-negative fraction.

The chain's CDR3 is CASSPSGAGGGTEAFF. The CDR3 nucleotides are TGTGCCAGCAGCCCCTCCGGGGCAGGGGGCGGCACTGAAGCTTTCTTT. V gene TRBV7-9 combines with J gene TRBJ1-1, with 8 bases identical to TRBD1. Germline CDR1 reads SEHNR; CDR2 reads FQNEAQ (reference sequence). V lost 5 bases and J lost 4; bases outside the gene matches: 12. CDR3 length equals 16 residues.